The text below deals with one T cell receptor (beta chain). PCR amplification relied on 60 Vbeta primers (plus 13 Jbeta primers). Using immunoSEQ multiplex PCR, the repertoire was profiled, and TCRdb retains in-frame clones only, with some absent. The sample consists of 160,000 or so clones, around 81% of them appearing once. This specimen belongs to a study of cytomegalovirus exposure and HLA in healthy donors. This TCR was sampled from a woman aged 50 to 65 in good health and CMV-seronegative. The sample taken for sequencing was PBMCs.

The CDR3 DNA reads TGTGCCAGCAGCCTCCAGGAAAAATACAATGAGCAGTTCTTC. It specifies CASSLQEKYNEQFF. This chain links TRBV2 with TRBJ2-1, with D unclear. Germline V lookup: CDR1 SNHLY, CDR2 FYNNEI. This CDR3 is 14 amino acids long. V dropped 6 bases and J dropped 4 bases, with 13 bases sitting between them.